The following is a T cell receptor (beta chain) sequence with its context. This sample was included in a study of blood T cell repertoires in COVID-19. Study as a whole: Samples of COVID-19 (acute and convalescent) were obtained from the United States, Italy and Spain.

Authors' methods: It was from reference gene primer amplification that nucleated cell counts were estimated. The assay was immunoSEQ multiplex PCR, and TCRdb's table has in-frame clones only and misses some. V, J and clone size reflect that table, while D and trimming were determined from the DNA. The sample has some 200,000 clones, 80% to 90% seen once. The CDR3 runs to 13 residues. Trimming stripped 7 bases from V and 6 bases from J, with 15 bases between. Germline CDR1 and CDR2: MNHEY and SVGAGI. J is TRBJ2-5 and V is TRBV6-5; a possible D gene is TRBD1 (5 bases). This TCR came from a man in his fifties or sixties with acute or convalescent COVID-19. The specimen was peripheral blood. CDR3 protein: CASTSAGLQTQYF. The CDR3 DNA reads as TGTGCCAGCACGTCGGCAGGGCTGCAGACCCAGTACTTC.